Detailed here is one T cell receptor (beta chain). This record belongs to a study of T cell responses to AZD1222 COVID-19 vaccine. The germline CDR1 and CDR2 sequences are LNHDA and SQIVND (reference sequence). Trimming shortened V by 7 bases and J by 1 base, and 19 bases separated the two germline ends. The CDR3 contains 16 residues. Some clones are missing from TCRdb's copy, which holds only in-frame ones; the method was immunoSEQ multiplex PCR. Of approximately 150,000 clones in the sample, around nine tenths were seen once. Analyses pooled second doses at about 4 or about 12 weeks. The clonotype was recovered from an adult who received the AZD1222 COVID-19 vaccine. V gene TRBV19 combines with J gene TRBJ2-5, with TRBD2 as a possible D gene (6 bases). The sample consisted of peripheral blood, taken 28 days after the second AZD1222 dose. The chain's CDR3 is CASTGADPGTQETQYF. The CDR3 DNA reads TGTGCCAGTACGGGAGCGGACCCGGGGACCCAAGAGACCCAGTACTTC.